This T cell receptor beta chain was recovered during a study of blood T cells in healthy people across ages. A second PCR, run for about 7 to 11 cycles, used a sample-barcoded 5' primer plus a J-beta primer mix. Every cDNA was tagged by a template-switch adaptor with 12 random nucleotides. MiXCR was run by TCRdb on the 5' RACE reads, yielding one entry per CDR3 protein. This table has over 1,500,000 distinct CDR3 sequences, 39% appearing once. The CDR3 consists of 15 residues. The junction had 14 bases not matched to a gene; V was cut back by 2 bases and J by 11 bases. The germline CDR1 and CDR2 sequences are SGHRS and YFSETQ.

This sequence was found in a human donor in good health. V and J are TRBV5-1 and TRBJ2-5, with 8 bases identical to TRBD1. Sequenced input: blood. The CDR3 DNA reads as TGCGCCAGCAGCTTCGCAGGGGGCGTATGGTGGGAGCAGTACTTC. It codes for CASSFAGGVWWEQYF.